Below, 4 T cell receptor beta chains from the same sample are listed, as sequenced in a study of cytomegalovirus exposure and HLA in healthy donors. The PCR contained 60 Vbeta and 13 Jbeta primers. TCRdb keeps only in-frame clones here, not all; method: immunoSEQ multiplex PCR. The data contain approximately 130,000 clones, approximately 80% of them seen just once; the ten biggest clones take up roughly 1.2%. The sample consisted of PBMCs. All receptors come from a girl aged 2 to 10 in good health and CMV-seronegative.

The chain recombines TRBV19 with TRBJ2-1; 7 positions match TRBD2. Germline assignment: CDR1 LNHDA and CDR2 SQIVND (reference sequence). This CDR3 region has 15 residues. Losses at the gene ends were 7 bases for V and 0 bases for J; bases not matched to a gene: 6. The CDR3 DNA follows: TGTGCCAGTACCATAGCGGGTAGCTCCTACAATGAGCAGTTCTTC. This codes for CASTIAGSSYNEQFF.

V gene TRBV18 combines with J gene TRBJ1-1; no clear D gene. The CDR3 runs to 12 residues. V lost 1 base, J lost 5 bases, and 5 bases lay in between. Germline CDR1 KGHSH, CDR2 LQKENI. CDR3 in amino acids: CASSPLKTEAFF. CDR3 nucleotides: TGTGCCAGCTCACCACTAAAAACTGAAGCTTTCTTT.

J is TRBJ1-2 and V is TRBV7-9; no clear D gene. In germline, CDR1 is SEHNR, CDR2 FQNEAQ (reference sequence). V lost 5 bases, J lost 5 bases, and 21 bases lay in between. This CDR3 comprises 16 residues. The DNA for the CDR3 is TGTGCCAGCAGCCCCAGTTTGGCGGCACGCGAGTATGGCTACACCTTC. Encoded protein: CASSPSLAAREYGYTF.

In DNA, the CDR3 is TGCGCCAGCAGTGAGTCGGTAGGACTAGCGTACTTC. This gives the protein CASSESVGLAYF. The chain carries TRBV10-2 and TRBJ2-5; 8 nucleotides agree with TRBD2. The V segment lost 0 bases and the J segment 13 bases; nucleotides outside the gene matches: 4. The germline gives CDR1 WSHSY, CDR2 SAAADI. CDR3 length equals 12 residues.